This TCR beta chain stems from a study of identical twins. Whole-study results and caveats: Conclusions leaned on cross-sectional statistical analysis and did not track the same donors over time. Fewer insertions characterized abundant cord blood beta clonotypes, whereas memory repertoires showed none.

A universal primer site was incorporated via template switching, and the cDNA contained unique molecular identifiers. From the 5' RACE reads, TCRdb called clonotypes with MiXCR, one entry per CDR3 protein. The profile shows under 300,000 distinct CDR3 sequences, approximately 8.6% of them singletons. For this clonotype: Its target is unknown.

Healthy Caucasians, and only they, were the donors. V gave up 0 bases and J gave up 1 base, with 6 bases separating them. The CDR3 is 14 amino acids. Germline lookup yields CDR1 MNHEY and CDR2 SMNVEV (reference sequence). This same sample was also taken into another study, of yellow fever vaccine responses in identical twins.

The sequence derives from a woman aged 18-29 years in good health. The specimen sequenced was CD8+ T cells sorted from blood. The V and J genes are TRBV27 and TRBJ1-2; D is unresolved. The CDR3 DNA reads TGTGCCAGCAGTTTATCCGGCAGTAACTATGGCTACACCTTC. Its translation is CASSLSGSNYGYTF.